The 6 T cell receptor beta chains reported below all come from one sample, sequenced in a study of blood T cell repertoires in COVID-19. Only in-frame clones appear in the TCRdb table, and some are missing; sequencing was by immunoSEQ multiplex PCR. This table has about 200,000 clones, around 84% appearing once. Material: peripheral blood. All receptors derive from a man in his fifties or sixties with acute or convalescent COVID-19.

This clone was seen more than once but under ten times. The chain employs TRBV4-2 and TRBJ2-3; a weak D match, TRBD2 (6 bases). This CDR3 is built from 13 residues. Trimming removed 4 bases from V and 4 bases from J, with 9 bases in between. The germline V gene has CDR1 LGHNA and CDR2 YNFKEQ. CDR3 in DNA: TGTGCCAGCAGCCCTCCGGGGGCAGATACGCAGTATTTT. Its protein is CASSPPGADTQYF.

The chain is built from TRBV2 and TRBJ2-1, with a weak D call TRBD2 (7 bases). Germline assignment: CDR1 SNHLY and CDR2 FYNNEI. V was pared by 1 base and J by 0 bases, with 10 bases between. This CDR3 spans 16 amino acids. The CDR3, as DNA: TGTGCCAGCAGTGAAGAGGGGGGGAGCTCCTACAATGAGCAGTTCTTC. Amino acid sequence: CASSEEGGSSYNEQFF.

This chain connects TRBV11-3 to TRBJ2-2, with D possibly being TRBD1 (6 bases). The CDR3 has 16 amino acids. Germline CDR1 SGHNT, CDR2 YENEEA. The V end lost 0 bases, the J end lost 9 bases, and 17 bases lay between the germline ends. The CDR3 reads CASSLDSGQGGRELFF. The CDR3 DNA follows: TGTGCCAGCAGCTTAGATTCGGGACAAGGAGGTCGGGAGCTGTTTTTT.

The chain links TRBV6-5 to TRBJ1-1; D unresolved. This CDR3 has 14 amino acids. Germline CDR1 MNHEY, CDR2 SVGAGI. Trimming removed 5 bases from V and 4 bases from J, with 14 bases in between. The CDR3 DNA follows: TGTGCCAGCAGTCAGCCGGGCGCGGGCACTGAAGCTTTCTTT. Translating gives CASSQPGAGTEAFF.

The V call is TRBV3-1 (or the pseudogene TRBV3-2), the J call TRBJ1-4; 9 bases fit TRBD1. In germline, CDR1 is LGHDT, CDR2 YNNKEL (reference sequence). Unmatched junction bases numbered 6, after V lost 2 bases and J lost 8 bases. The CDR3 has 15 amino acids. As DNA, the CDR3 is TGTGCCAGCAGCCAATGGGACAGGGAAGCAGAAAAACTGTTTTTT. Its translation: CASSQWDREAEKLFF.

The chain couples TRBV12-3 or TRBV12-4 to TRBJ1-2; TRBD1 matches at 7 bases. The CDR3 runs to 12 residues. V was clipped by 0 bases and J by 11 bases; unmatched bases: 3. CDR3 in DNA: TGTGCCAGCAGTTTAGCCGGGACAGCTTACACCTTC. Amino acid sequence: CASSLAGTAYTF.